This entry lists 3 T cell receptor beta chains sequenced from one sample in a study of OX40 agonist ivuxolimab in advanced cancers. The data were produced by immunoSEQ multiplex PCR, yet TCRdb's version contains in-frame clones alone and is incomplete. The sample yields fewer than 35,000 clones, roughly 81% seen once. The sequences come from CD4+ or CD8+ T cells sorted from blood, collected in a trial of the OX40 agonist ivuxolimab. The receptors originated from an adult with an advanced solid tumor such as melanoma, head and neck, liver or kidney cancer.

As regards this clone: The same CDR3 can be traced to other DNA sequences in this sample. The CDR3 DNA reads TGTGCCAGCAGCCAAGGGTTAGGACGGGAGCAGTTCTTC. It specifies CASSQGLGREQFF. The J gene is TRBJ2-1, the V gene TRBV14; D unclear. With 1 base removed from V and 10 bases from J, the gap between germline ends came to 11 bases. The CDR3 is 13 residues long. Per the germline V gene, CDR1 is SGHDN and CDR2 is FVKESK.

J is TRBJ1-1 and V is TRBV19, with D maybe TRBD1 (6 bases). Trimming shortened V by 6 bases and J by 5 bases, and 13 bases separated the two germline ends. The CDR3 is 13 amino acids. Germline CDR1 LNHDA, CDR2 SQIVND (reference sequence). CDR3 nucleotide sequence: TGTGCCAGTAGGTTACAGGGTCAGACTGAAGCTTTCTTT. As protein: CASRLQGQTEAFF.

This chain connects TRBV5-1 to TRBJ1-1; D remains ambiguous. CDR3 size: 14 residues. CDR1 is SGHRS and CDR2 is YFSETQ in the germline V gene. V was shortened by 0 bases and J by 0 bases, with 6 bases between the two germline ends. CDR3 region: CASSLEQLNTEAFF. The CDR3 DNA sequence: TGCGCCAGCAGCTTGGAACAGCTGAACACTGAAGCTTTCTTT.